The entry below describes one TCR beta chain. How the authors handled the data: The authors estimated nucleated cell counts from reference gene primer amplification. Repertoires were generated with immunoSEQ multiplex PCR, while TCRdb's copy carries only in-frame clones and drops some. For V, J and clone size, that table is used; D and trimming come from the DNA. The data contain about 270,000 clones, more than 75% of them singletons. This entry is derived from a study of blood T cell repertoires in COVID-19. As for the study in general: Sites across the United States, Italy and Spain contributed samples from acute and convalescent COVID-19. In each case, the material was cDNA or gDNA derived from T cells, B-cell-depleted T cells, or PBMCs.

This sequence originates from a man aged 35 to 55 with active or convalescent COVID-19. The material sequenced was peripheral blood.

CDR3 region: CASSGSVSGNTIYF. Written as DNA, the CDR3 is TGTGCCAGCAGTGGTAGCGTCTCTGGAAACACCATATATTTT. V usage is TRBV27 and J usage is TRBJ1-3; unclear D gene. Trimming pared 5 bases from V and 0 bases from J, leaving 8 bases between. CDR1 is MNHEY and CDR2 is SMNVEV in the germline V gene (reference sequence). The CDR3 sequence is 14 residues long.